This entry lists 2 T cell receptor beta chains sequenced from one sample in a study of patients and donors after allogeneic stem cell transplantation. TCRdb re-called the RT-PCR reads through MiXCR, storing one row per CDR3 protein. The sample holds 100,000 to 120,000 distinct CDR3 sequences; 35% to 45% are singletons and the top ten take more than 25%. Sequenced material: blood, either unsorted or a sorted T cell fraction (not recorded which). These receptors all stem from a human donor who was either an allogeneic HSCT recipient or a stem cell or donor lymphocyte infusion donor (not recorded which). It is not recorded whose cells these are; they may come from a transplant donor.

The CDR3 loop reads CASSELSGGAGYGYTF. The CDR3 DNA sequence: TGTGCCAGCAGTGAACTGTCAGGGGGCGCGGGGTATGGCTACACCTTC. The J gene is TRBJ1-2, the V gene TRBV2, with 8 bases lining up with TRBD1. This CDR3 region has 16 residues. The V and J ends lost 2 bases and 5 bases, in that order; junction bases with no gene match: 10. Germline CDR1 and CDR2: SNHLY and FYNNEI.

The rearrangement joins TRBV7-6 to TRBJ1-1, with D unclear. The CDR3 runs to 16 residues. The V end was cut by 5 bases, the J end by 0 bases, with 16 bases between. Germline V lookup: CDR1 SGHVS, CDR2 FNYEAQ. The CDR3 sequence: CASSLGPHLMNTEAFF. For the CDR3, the DNA is TGTGCCAGCAGCCTTGGACCCCATCTTATGAACACTGAAGCTTTCTTT. Together with reference TRBV7-6 and TRBJ1-1, the CDR3 gives the full variable domain: GAGVSQSPRYKVTKRGQDVALRCDPISGHVSLYWYRQALGQGPEFLTYFNYEAQQDKSGLPNDRFSAERPEGSISTLTIQRTEQRDSAMYRCASSLGPHLMNTEAFFGQGTRLTVV.